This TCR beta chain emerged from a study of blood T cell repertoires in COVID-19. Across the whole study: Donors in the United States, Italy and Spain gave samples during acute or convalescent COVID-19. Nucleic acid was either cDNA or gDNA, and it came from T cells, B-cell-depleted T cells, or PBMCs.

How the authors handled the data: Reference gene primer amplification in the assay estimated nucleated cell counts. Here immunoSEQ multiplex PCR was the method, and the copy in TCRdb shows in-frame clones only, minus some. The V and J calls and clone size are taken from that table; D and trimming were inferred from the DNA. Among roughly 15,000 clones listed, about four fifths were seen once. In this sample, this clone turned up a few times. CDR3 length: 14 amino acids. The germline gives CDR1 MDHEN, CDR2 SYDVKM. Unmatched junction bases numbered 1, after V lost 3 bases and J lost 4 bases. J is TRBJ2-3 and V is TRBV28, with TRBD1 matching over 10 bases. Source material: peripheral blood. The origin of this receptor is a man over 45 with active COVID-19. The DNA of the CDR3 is TGTGCCAGCAGTTTTGGACAGGGGGCAGATACGCAGTATTTT. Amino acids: CASSFGQGADTQYF.